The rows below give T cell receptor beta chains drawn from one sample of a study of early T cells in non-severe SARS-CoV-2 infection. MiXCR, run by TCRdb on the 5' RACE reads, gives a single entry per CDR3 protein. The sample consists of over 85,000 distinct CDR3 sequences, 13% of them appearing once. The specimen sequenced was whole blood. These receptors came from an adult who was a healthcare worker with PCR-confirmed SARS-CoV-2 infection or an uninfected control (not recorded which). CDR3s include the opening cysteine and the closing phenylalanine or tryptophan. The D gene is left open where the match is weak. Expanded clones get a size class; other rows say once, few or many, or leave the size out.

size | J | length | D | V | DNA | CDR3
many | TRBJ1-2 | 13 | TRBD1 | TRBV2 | TGTGCCAGTCAACTTCAGGGGGCTCGTGGCTACACCTTC | CASQLQGARGYTF
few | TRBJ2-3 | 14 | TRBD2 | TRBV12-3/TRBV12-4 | TGTGCCAGCTCCCTAGCGGGAGTAAGGGATACGCAGTATTTT | CASSLAGVRDTQYF
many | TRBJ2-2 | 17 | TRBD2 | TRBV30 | TGTGCCTGGAGTCCGGGACTAGCGGGAGTTGCCACCGGGGAGCTGTTTTTT | CAWSPGLAGVATGELFF
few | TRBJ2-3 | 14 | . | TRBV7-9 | TGTGCCAGCAGCCCCCCCCGGGGCACAGATACGCAGTATTTT | CASSPPRGTDTQYF
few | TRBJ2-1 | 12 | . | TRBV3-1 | TGTGCCAGCAGCCCCAGCGGCAGAGAGCAGTTCTTC | CASSPSGREQFF
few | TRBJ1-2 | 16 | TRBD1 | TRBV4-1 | TGCGCCAGCAGCCAAGTCTTCGGACAGGGGATCTATGGCTACACCTTC | CASSQVFGQGIYGYTF
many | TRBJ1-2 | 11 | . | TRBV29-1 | TGCAGCGTTGCCGGGCTAGGTGGCTACACCTTC | CSVAGLGGYTF
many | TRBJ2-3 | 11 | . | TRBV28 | TGTGCCAGCAGTTTACGGGGGACGCAGTATTTT | CASSLRGTQYF
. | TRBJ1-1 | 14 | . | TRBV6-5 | TGTGCCAGCAGCCGTCAGGAACAGAACACTGAAGCTTTCTTT | CASSRQEQNTEAFF
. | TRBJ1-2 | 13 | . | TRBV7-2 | TGTGCCAGCAGCCTGGGACGGCGAGATGGCTACACCTTC | CASSLGRRDGYTF
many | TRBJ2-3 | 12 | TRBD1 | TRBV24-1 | TGTGCCACCGGGGACAGAGCAGATACGCAGTATTTT | CATGDRADTQYF
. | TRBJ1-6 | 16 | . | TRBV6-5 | TGTGCCAGCAGGGTTACGGAGGGACGGAGGAATTCACCCCTCCACTTT | CASRVTEGRRNSPLHF
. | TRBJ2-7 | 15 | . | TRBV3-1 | TGTGCCAGCAGCCTTCGAGGGGCCAGCTCCTACGAGCAGTACTTC | CASSLRGASSYEQYF
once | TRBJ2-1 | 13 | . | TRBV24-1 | TGTGCCACCAGTGATTTGACTGACAATGAGCAGTTCTTC | CATSDLTDNEQFF
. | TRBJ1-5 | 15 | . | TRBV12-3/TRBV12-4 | TGTGCCAGCAGTTTAAAGGCCCCGGGCAATCAGCCCCAGCATTTT | CASSLKAPGNQPQHF
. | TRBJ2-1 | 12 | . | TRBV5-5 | TGTGCCAGCAGCGCGTACAGGGCTGAGCAGTTCTTC | CASSAYRAEQFF
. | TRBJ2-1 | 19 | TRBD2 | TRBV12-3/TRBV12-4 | TGTGCCAGCAGTCCCCCCGGACTAGCGGGTAAACCCTCCTACAATGAGCAGTTCTTC | CASSPPGLAGKPSYNEQFF
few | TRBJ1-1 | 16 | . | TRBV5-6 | TGTGCCAGCAGCTTAGTCCCCGAGCCGATGAACACTGAAGCTTTCTTT | CASSLVPEPMNTEAFF
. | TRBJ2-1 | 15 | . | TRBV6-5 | TGTGCCAGCAGTTATCGGGCTAGTCTCCGCAATGAGCAGTTCTTC | CASSYRASLRNEQFF
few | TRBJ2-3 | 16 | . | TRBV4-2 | TGTGCCAGCAGCCAAAGGGACCCAAGGGGGACAGATACGCAGTATTTT | CASSQRDPRGTDTQYF
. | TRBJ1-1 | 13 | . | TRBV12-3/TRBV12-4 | TGTGCCAGCATCCGACAGTCGAACACTGAAGCTTTCTTT | CASIRQSNTEAFF
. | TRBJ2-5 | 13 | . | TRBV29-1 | TGCAGCGTTTTCCGTTCCGGGGAAGAGACCCAGTACTTC | CSVFRSGEETQYF
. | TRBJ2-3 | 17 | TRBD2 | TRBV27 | TGTGCCAGCAGCAGATCCCCCCCGGGAGGGTTCACAGATACGCAGTATTTT | CASSRSPPGGFTDTQYF
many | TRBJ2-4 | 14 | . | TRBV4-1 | TGCGCCAGCAGCCAAGATCGGTTTCAAAACATTCAGTACTTC | CASSQDRFQNIQYF